Reported below is one T cell receptor beta chain. The antigen is undetermined. Donors comprised healthy HIV-negative adults lacking recent acute infections or vaccinations. Memory CD4+ cells were the fraction left after CD45RA+ naive selection. Genomic DNA belonging to each subset was distributed in equal measure over several immunoSEQ plates. Generated by immunoSEQ multiplex PCR, the TCRdb table keeps only in-frame clones and is missing some. This table holds roughly 680,000 clones, 72% found once. The CDR3 consists of 13 residues. V was pared by 7 bases and J by 5 bases, with 12 bases between. The germline V gene has CDR1 MRHNA and CDR2 SNTAGT. This sample is drawn from a study of shared clonotypes between healthy human individuals. Study outcomes and limitations: Larger estimated richness was generally seen in naive subsets than in memory subsets.

The receptor was isolated from a woman under 40 in good health. Sequencing used memory CD4+ T cells sorted from blood. Subset denoted: CD45RA-negative fraction. The rearrangement links TRBV6-4 to TRBJ2-1; D is possibly TRBD1 or TRBD2 (5 bases each). DNA of the CDR3: TGTGCCAGCAAGTACGGGACGGACAATGAGCAGTTCTTC. This encodes CASKYGTDNEQFF.